The sequence of this TCR beta chain was determined in a study of T cell responses to AZD1222 COVID-19 vaccine. Findings and limits, study-wide: Among vaccine-associated CD4 TCRs, coverage spanned spike, with dominance at 160-218 and 743-854. Females made up more of the donors, who were largely white British, and clonal diversity may have come out too low. Repertoire collection took place solely once the T cell response had peaked.

Sequenced by immunoSEQ multiplex PCR; TCRdb stores in-frame clones only, minus some. The sample consists of approximately 24,000 clones, about 88% of them appearing once. Concerning this clone itself: The antigen is unknown.

Source: peripheral blood, taken 28 days after the second AZD1222 dose. The receptor comes from an adult who received the AZD1222 COVID-19 vaccine.

DNA for the CDR3: TGTGCCACCCTCTCGCCCGGGACAGGGAAGGGCAATGAGCAGTTCTTC. This translates into CATLSPGTGKGNEQFF. V and J are TRBV10-3 and TRBJ2-1; 9 bases are a match to TRBD1. The CDR3 length is 16 residues. Losses at the gene ends were 10 bases for V and 6 bases for J; bases not matched to a gene: 16. Per germline, CDR1 ENHRY and CDR2 SYGVKD.